The 20 T cell receptor beta chains below were found in one sample sequenced in a study of blood T cell repertoires in COVID-19. Libraries were prepared by immunoSEQ multiplex PCR; TCRdb keeps only in-frame clonotypes and omits some of them. Of about 370,000 clones in the sample, roughly nine tenths were seen once. The source material was PBMCs or T cells enriched from blood (not recorded which). The receptors were sampled from a woman in her thirties or forties who had been exposed to COVID-19.

The CDR3 sequence: CASSLAAGANTEAFF. The CDR3 region has the DNA TGTGCCAGCAGTTTAGCGGCAGGGGCTAACACTGAAGCTTTCTTT. The chain carries TRBV27 and TRBJ1-1; D is perhaps TRBD1 (6 bases). The V end lost 2 bases, the J end lost 2 bases, and 12 bases lay between the germline ends. This CDR3 is 15 amino acids long. Per germline, CDR1 MNHEY and CDR2 SMNVEV (reference sequence).

This sequence joins TRBV11-1 and TRBJ1-1; 7 positions agree with TRBD1. CDR3 size: 15 residues. From germline, CDR1 is SGHAT and CDR2 FQDESV (reference sequence). V shed 4 bases, J shed 7 bases, and the junction held 12 bases outside the gene matches. As DNA, the CDR3 is TGTGCCAGCAGCTCTTCCGGGACAGTCGGGTTTGAAGCTTTCTTT. Translating it yields CASSSSGTVGFEAFF.

The CDR3 spells CASSVAGESNQPQHF. As DNA, the CDR3 is TGTGCCAGCAGCGTAGCAGGGGAGAGCAATCAGCCCCAGCATTTT. V usage is TRBV9 and J usage is TRBJ1-5; perhaps TRBD1 as D (6 bases). Germline CDR1 and CDR2: SGDLS and YYNGEE. The CDR3 runs 15 residues. V dropped 0 bases and J dropped 1 base, with 8 bases sitting between them.

The V and J genes are TRBV6-5 and TRBJ1-5; 9 nucleotides match TRBD1. V shed 6 bases and J 7 bases; nucleotides not matched to a gene: 7. CDR1 and CDR2 from the germline V gene are MNHEY and SVGAGI. The CDR3 runs to 14 residues. CDR3 DNA sequence: TGTGCCAGCAGGCGGACAGGGGAAGGACAGCCCCAGCATTTT. The encoded protein is CASRRTGEGQPQHF.

J is TRBJ2-3 and V is TRBV6-5, with a possible D match to TRBD2 (6 bases). Germline CDR1 is MNHEY and CDR2 is SVGAGI. V lost 2 bases, J lost 5 bases, and 11 bases lay in between. This CDR3 has 14 amino acids. In nucleotides, the CDR3 is TGTGCCAGCAGTTACGGTAGTAGCGGAGATACGCAGTATTTT. Its protein is CASSYGSSGDTQYF.

The chain links TRBV11-2 to TRBJ1-1; 12 positions match TRBD1. Germline-derived CDR1 and CDR2 are SGHAT and FQNNGV. The V gene end was trimmed by 4 bases and the J gene end by 10 bases; junction bases not matched to a gene: 13. The CDR3 is made up of 16 amino acids. This CDR3 reads CASSSNNRDRGRSAFF. The CDR3 region has the DNA TGTGCCAGCAGCTCAAATAACCGGGACAGGGGGCGGTCAGCTTTCTTT. Based on the CDR3 plus reference TRBV11-2 and TRBJ1-1, the full variable domain is EAGVAQSPRYKIIEKRQSVAFWCNPISGHATLYWYQQILGQGPKLLIQFQNNGVVDDSQLPKDRFSAERLKGVDSTLKIQPAKLEDSAVYLCASSSNNRDRGRSAFFGQGTRLTVV.

The V call is TRBV19, the J call TRBJ1-1, with D unclear. The CDR3 contains 14 residues. Trimming removed 0 bases from V and 4 bases from J, with 9 bases in between. Germline CDR1 and CDR2: LNHDA and SQIVND (reference sequence). The CDR3 region is CASSIDVQSTEAFF. CDR3 nucleotides: TGTGCCAGTAGTATAGATGTACAGAGCACTGAAGCTTTCTTT.

The rearrangement joins TRBV18 to TRBJ1-3, with TRBD1 identical over 7 bases. This CDR3 spans 17 amino acids. Germline trimming cut 5 bases from V and 0 bases from J; bases unmatched to any gene: 10. CDR1 and CDR2 (germline): KGHSH, LQKENI. CDR3 protein: CASSTNQPGGSGNTIYF. The CDR3 DNA sequence: TGTGCCAGCTCAACAAACCAACCAGGGGGCTCTGGAAACACCATATATTTT.

V and J are TRBV30 and TRBJ2-1; D remains unclear. Germline assignment: CDR1 GTSNPN and CDR2 SVGIG (reference sequence). Trimming left V 7 bases short and J 6 bases short, with 13 bases between. The CDR3 has 12 residues. The CDR3 reads CAFQTESNEQFF. The DNA for the CDR3 is TGTGCCTTCCAGACGGAGTCCAATGAGCAGTTCTTC.

A single count supports this clone. The genes are TRBV4-3 and TRBJ1-3, with TRBD1 identical over 7 bases. Germline loops: CDR1 LGHNA, CDR2 YSLEER. With 5 bases clipped from V and 3 bases from J, the junction kept 10 bases outside the gene matches. The CDR3 spans 16 residues. The CDR3 nucleotides are TGCGCCAGCAGCGAAGTCCATCAGGGGGTTGGAAACACCATATATTTT. It specifies CASSEVHQGVGNTIYF.

In its sample, this clone was seen once. The J gene is TRBJ2-1, the V gene TRBV5-1; D may be TRBD2 (6 bases). Germline assignment: CDR1 SGHRS and CDR2 YFSETQ. The CDR3 length is 16 residues. Trimming left V 1 base short and J 8 bases short, with 19 bases between. As DNA, the CDR3 is TGCGCCAGCAGCTTGTGGGTGGGGGGAGTTACTCATGAGCAGTTCTTC. It is translated as CASSLWVGGVTHEQFF.

The chain recombines TRBV5-1 with TRBJ1-2, with TRBD1 identical over 9 bases. The CDR3 covers 18 residues. The germline gives CDR1 SGHRS, CDR2 YFSETQ. Trimming at V came to 4 bases and at J to 3 bases, leaving 16 bases not matched to a gene. The DNA of the CDR3 is TGCGCCAGCAGCACCAAACCGGCGACAGGGGGAATTTACTATGGCTACACCTTC. It translates to CASSTKPATGGIYYGYTF.

J is TRBJ1-1 and V is TRBV30; tentative D call: TRBD1 (6 bases). V gave up 1 base and J gave up 9 bases, with 21 bases separating them. Per germline, CDR1 GTSNPN and CDR2 SVGIG (reference sequence). The CDR3 length is 15 residues. CDR3 sequence (DNA): TGTGCCTGGAGTGCGACAGGCACGAGCACCCGGAAAGCTTTCTTT. It yields the protein CAWSATGTSTRKAFF.

This chain connects TRBV9 to TRBJ1-5, with D perhaps matching TRBD1 (6 bases). The germline V and J ends were trimmed by 5 bases and 3 bases, with 12 bases remaining between them. Germline loops: CDR1 SGDLS, CDR2 YYNGEE. The length of the CDR3 is 14 residues. DNA for the CDR3: TGTGCCAGCAGGACCGACAGGATCAATCAGCCCCAGCATTTT. The encoded protein is CASRTDRINQPQHF. Complete variable domain (other parts from reference TRBV9 and TRBJ1-5): DSGVTQTPKHLITATGQRVTLRCSPRSGDLSVYWYQQSLDQGLQFLIQYYNGEERAKGNILERFSAQQFPDLHSELNLSSLELGDSALYFCASRTDRINQPQHFGDGTRLSIL.

The chain employs TRBV7-9 and TRBJ1-1; 7 nucleotides align to TRBD1. Germline CDR1 SEHNR, CDR2 FQNEAQ (reference sequence). The CDR3 length is 14 residues. V lost 3 bases to trimming and J lost 5 bases; unmatched junction nucleotides: 6. The CDR3, as DNA: TGTGCCAGCAGCTTCTTAGGGGGCAGGACTGAAGCTTTCTTT. Protein sequence: CASSFLGGRTEAFF.

The chain is built from TRBV7-3 and TRBJ2-5; TRBD1 aligns across 7 bases. Losses at the gene ends were 4 bases for V and 2 bases for J; bases not matched to a gene: 7. CDR3 size: 15 residues. Germline CDR1 reads SGHTA; CDR2 reads FQGTGA. CDR3 sequence: CASSSTGFGQETQYF. The CDR3 DNA reads as TGTGCCAGCAGCTCGACAGGGTTCGGGCAAGAGACCCAGTACTTC.

The CDR3 protein is CSGIRVTGELFF. The DNA of the CDR3 is TGCAGCGGCATCAGGGTTACCGGGGAGCTGTTTTTT. V usage is TRBV29-1 and J usage is TRBJ2-2; tentative D call: TRBD1 (5 bases). The germline V gene has CDR1 SQVTM and CDR2 ANQGSEA. Trimming stripped 7 bases from V and 5 bases from J, with 11 bases between. The length of the CDR3 is 12 residues.

The chain employs TRBV30 and TRBJ2-2, with TRBD2 matching over 8 bases. V shed 5 bases and J 2 bases; nucleotides not matched to a gene: 7. This CDR3 has 15 amino acids. Germline assignment: CDR1 GTSNPN and CDR2 SVGIG (reference sequence). The chain's CDR3 is CAWGALAGNTGELFF. The DNA of the CDR3 is TGTGCCTGGGGGGCCCTAGCGGGCAACACCGGGGAGCTGTTTTTT.

The genes are TRBV7-9 and TRBJ1-4; 7 bases are a match to TRBD1. V lost 3 bases to trimming and J lost 3 bases; unmatched junction nucleotides: 7. Per germline, CDR1 SEHNR and CDR2 FQNEAQ (reference sequence). The CDR3 length is 16 residues. The DNA for the CDR3 is TGTGCCAGCAGCTTTCGACAAGGGGGCCCTAATGAAAAACTGTTTTTT. Its protein is CASSFRQGGPNEKLFF.

The chain carries TRBV19 and TRBJ1-2, with 9 positions matching TRBD1. The V gene's germline CDR1 is LNHDA and CDR2 SQIVND (reference sequence). Trimming took 9 bases from V and 5 from J; bases not matched to a gene: 7. CDR3 size: 13 residues. CDR3 region: CASGQGRGYGYTF. The CDR3 DNA reads TGTGCCAGCGGACAGGGGAGAGGGTATGGCTACACCTTC.